Each of the 13 T cell receptor beta chains below was sequenced from the same sample in a study of CD8+CD57+ T cells in acquired aplastic anemia. CD8+CD57+ cell expansion had been shown by flow cytometry in patients chosen for sequencing. For CDR3 and TCR beta VDJ profiling, genomic DNA was the template used. TCRdb re-called the reads with MiXCR, one entry per CDR3 protein. The sample yields around 200,000 distinct CDR3 sequences, roughly 50% seen once. Material: sorted CD4+, CD8+, or CD8+CD57+ T cells (not recorded which) from PBMCs. These receptors originate from a human donor with aplastic anemia.

J is TRBJ2-7 and V is TRBV10-2; D is perhaps TRBD1 or TRBD2 (5 bases each). The CDR3 extends over 12 amino acids. V was clipped by 8 bases and J by 2 bases, with 10 bases between them. Per germline, CDR1 WSHSY and CDR2 SAAADI. The DNA of the CDR3 is TGCGCCAGCCGGGACCTCACCTACGAGCAGTACTTC. It translates to CASRDLTYEQYF.

The chain uses TRBV7-3 and TRBJ2-3; D is ambiguous. V lost 4 bases and J 6 bases, leaving 8 bases between the germline ends. In germline, CDR1 is SGHTA, CDR2 FQGTGA. The CDR3 is 12 amino acids. In DNA, the CDR3 is TGTGCCAGCAGCTCGTACGGGGATACGCAGTATTTT. Encoded protein: CASSSYGDTQYF.

There are many counts of this clonotype. DNA of the CDR3: TGTGCCAGTAGTTACGGACAGTACCCGGGGACCCAGTACTTC. Translating it yields CASSYGQYPGTQYF. The chain is built from TRBV19 and TRBJ2-5; possible D gene TRBD1, 6 bases. The V gene's germline CDR1 is LNHDA and CDR2 SQIVND (reference sequence). The CDR3 has 14 amino acids. V shed 5 bases and J shed 7 bases, with 17 bases lying between them.

The CDR3 spells CASSPKGTSYNEQFF. In DNA form, the CDR3 reads TGTGCCAGTTCCCCTAAGGGGACCTCCTACAATGAGCAGTTCTTC. The chain recombines TRBV19 with TRBJ2-1; D is tentatively TRBD1 or TRBD2 (5 bases each). The CDR3 length is 15 residues. The V end lost 8 bases, the J end lost 0 bases, and 14 bases lay between the germline ends. Germline CDR1 LNHDA, CDR2 SQIVND (reference sequence). Drawing the rest from reference TRBV19 and TRBJ2-1, the complete variable domain is DGGITQSPKYLFRKEGQNVTLSCEQNLNHDAMYWYRQDPGQGLRLIYYSQIVNDFQKGDIAEGYSVSREKKESFPLTVTSAQKNPTAFYLCASSPKGTSYNEQFFGPGTRLTVL.

This clonotype appeared many times. The chain has TRBV5-1 and TRBJ2-5, with D possibly called TRBD1 or TRBD2 (6 bases each). Looked up from germline, CDR1 is SGHRS and CDR2 is YFSETQ. V was cut by 0 bases and J by 5 bases, with 14 bases left in between. The CDR3 runs to 15 residues. The CDR3 region is CASSLEGGKGETQYF. CDR3 DNA: TGCGCCAGCAGCTTGGAAGGGGGGAAGGGCGAGACCCAGTACTTC.

The rearrangement joins TRBV24-1 to TRBJ2-3, with 7 bases matching TRBD2. Germline V gives CDR1 KGHDR, CDR2 SFDVKD. Unmatched junction bases numbered 7, after V lost 2 bases and J lost 3 bases. The CDR3 spans 16 residues. CDR3 protein: CATSDSHRGVTDTQYF. The CDR3 bases are TGTGCCACCAGTGATTCCCACCGGGGGGTAACAGATACGCAGTATTTT.

The J gene is TRBJ2-5, the V gene TRBV7-3; no reliable D call. The length of the CDR3 is 15 residues. Germline V lookup: CDR1 SGHTA, CDR2 FQGTGA. V was shortened by 1 base and J by 2 bases, with 11 bases between the two germline ends. The CDR3 sequence: CASSLIPAEQETQYF. In nucleotides, the CDR3 is TGTGCCAGCAGCTTAATTCCGGCGGAGCAAGAGACCCAGTACTTC.

CDR3 residues: CASTRRTANYGYTF. CDR3 DNA: TGTGCCAGCACCCGACGGACCGCTAACTATGGCTACACCTTC. The chain links TRBV2 to TRBJ1-2; D not resolved. The V gene lost 7 bases and the J gene lost 0 bases, with 12 bases spanning the gap. Germline CDR1 SNHLY, CDR2 FYNNEI. This CDR3 has 14 residues.

At least ten counts were recorded for this clonotype. This sequence joins TRBV9 and TRBJ2-1; perhaps TRBD2 as D (5 bases). The CDR3 extends over 15 amino acids. The germline V gene has CDR1 SGDLS and CDR2 YYNGEE. V was pared by 4 bases and J by 3 bases, with 14 bases between. The CDR3 DNA reads TGTGCCAGCAGCATAAGCCACGGGAACTACAATGAGCAGTTCTTC. Its translation: CASSISHGNYNEQFF.

CDR3 bases: TGTGCCAGTAGTTCCCAGGGGGCCGGAGGAAACACCATATATTTT. Its protein product is CASSSQGAGGNTIYF. The J gene is TRBJ1-3, the V gene TRBV19; 8 bases match TRBD1. V shed 5 bases and J 4 bases; nucleotides not matched to a gene: 7. This CDR3 contains 15 residues. Per germline, CDR1 LNHDA and CDR2 SQIVND (reference sequence).

The V gene is TRBV2, the J gene TRBJ2-7; tentative D call: TRBD1 (6 bases). The germline V gene has CDR1 SNHLY and CDR2 FYNNEI. This CDR3 comprises 15 residues. The V end was cut by 6 bases, the J end by 1 base, with 16 bases between. CDR3 loop: CASSDLRGNSYEQYF. In DNA, the CDR3 is TGTGCCAGCAGCGACCTCAGGGGTAATTCCTACGAGCAGTACTTC.

This clonotype was seen more than once but under ten times. The CDR3 nucleotides read TGTGCCAGCAGCCTCATGTACGAGCAGTTCTTC. This encodes CASSLMYEQFF. The V and J genes are TRBV7-9 and TRBJ2-1; D ambiguous. Trimming took off 5 bases at V and 10 bases at J, with 9 bases between the two ends. The V gene's germline CDR1 is SEHNR and CDR2 FQNEAQ (reference sequence). The CDR3 covers 11 residues.

J is TRBJ2-7 and V is TRBV7-3; D call uncertain. The CDR3 is 13 amino acids. The germline V and J ends were trimmed by 3 bases and 2 bases, with 8 bases remaining between them. Germline V gives CDR1 SGHTA, CDR2 FQGTGA. This CDR3 is CASSLALTYEQYF. CDR3 sequence (DNA): TGTGCCAGCAGCTTGGCCCTGACCTACGAGCAGTACTTC.